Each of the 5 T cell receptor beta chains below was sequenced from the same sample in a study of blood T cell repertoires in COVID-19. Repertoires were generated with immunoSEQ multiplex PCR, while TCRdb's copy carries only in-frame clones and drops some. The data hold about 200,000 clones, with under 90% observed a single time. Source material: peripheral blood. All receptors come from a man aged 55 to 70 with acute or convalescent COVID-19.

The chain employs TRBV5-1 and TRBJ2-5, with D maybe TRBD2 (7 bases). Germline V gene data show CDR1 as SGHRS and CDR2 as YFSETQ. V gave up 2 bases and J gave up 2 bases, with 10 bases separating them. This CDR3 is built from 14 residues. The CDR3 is CASSLRGGQETQYF. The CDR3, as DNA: TGCGCCAGCAGCTTAAGGGGGGGGCAAGAGACCCAGTACTTC.

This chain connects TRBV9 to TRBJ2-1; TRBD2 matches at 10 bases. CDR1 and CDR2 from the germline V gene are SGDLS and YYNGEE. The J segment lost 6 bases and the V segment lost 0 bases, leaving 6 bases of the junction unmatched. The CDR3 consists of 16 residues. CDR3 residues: CASSVVSGRVPNEQFF. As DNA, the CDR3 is TGTGCCAGCAGCGTAGTGAGCGGGAGGGTACCCAATGAGCAGTTCTTC.

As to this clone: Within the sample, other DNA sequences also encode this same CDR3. DNA of the CDR3: TGCGCCAGCAGCTTGGGTACAGGGCTAAGCAATCAGCCCCAGCATTTT. Amino acids: CASSLGTGLSNQPQHF. The chain uses TRBV5-1 and TRBJ1-5; possibly TRBD1 for D (6 bases). CDR3 size: 16 residues. Germline V gives CDR1 SGHRS, CDR2 YFSETQ. The V and J ends lost 0 bases and 1 base respectively, with 11 bases between them.

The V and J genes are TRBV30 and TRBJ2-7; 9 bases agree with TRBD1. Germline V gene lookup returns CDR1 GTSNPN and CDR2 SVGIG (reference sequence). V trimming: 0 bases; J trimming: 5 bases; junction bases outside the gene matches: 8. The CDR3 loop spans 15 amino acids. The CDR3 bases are TGTGCCTGGAGTGTACACCGGGACAGGGTCCACGAGCAGTACTTC. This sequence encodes CAWSVHRDRVHEQYF. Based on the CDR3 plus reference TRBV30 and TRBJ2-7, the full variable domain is SQTIHQWPATLVQPVGSPLSLECTVEGTSNPNLYWYRQAAGRGLQLLFYSVGIGQISSEVPQNLSASRPQDRQFILSSKKLLLSDSGFYLCAWSVHRDRVHEQYFGPGTRLTVT.

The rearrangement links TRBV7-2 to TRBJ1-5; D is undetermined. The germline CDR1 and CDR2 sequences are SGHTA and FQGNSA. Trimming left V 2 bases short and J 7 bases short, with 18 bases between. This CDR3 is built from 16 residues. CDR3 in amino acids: CASSLWYGDSGQPQHF. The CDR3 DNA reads TGTGCCAGCAGCTTATGGTACGGGGATTCGGGGCAGCCCCAGCATTTT.